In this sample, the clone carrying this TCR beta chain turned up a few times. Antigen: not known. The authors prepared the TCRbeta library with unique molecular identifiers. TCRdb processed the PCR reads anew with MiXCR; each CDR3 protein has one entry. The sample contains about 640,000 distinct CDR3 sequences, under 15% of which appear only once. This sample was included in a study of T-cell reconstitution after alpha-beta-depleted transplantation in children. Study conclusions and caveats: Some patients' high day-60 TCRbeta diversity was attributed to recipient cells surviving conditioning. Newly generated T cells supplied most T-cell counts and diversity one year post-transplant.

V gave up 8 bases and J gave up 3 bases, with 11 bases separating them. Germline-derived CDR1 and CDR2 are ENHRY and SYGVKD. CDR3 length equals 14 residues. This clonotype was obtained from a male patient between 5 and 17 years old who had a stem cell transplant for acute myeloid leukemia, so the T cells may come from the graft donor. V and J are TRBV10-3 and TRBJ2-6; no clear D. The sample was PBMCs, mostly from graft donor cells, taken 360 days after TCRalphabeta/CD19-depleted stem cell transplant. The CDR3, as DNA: TGTGCCATCCGAAGGGATGGTGGGGCCAACGTCCTGACTTTC. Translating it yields CAIRRDGGANVLTF.